The 20 T cell receptor beta chains below all came from one sample that was sequenced in a study of beta chain features in type 1 diabetes. Isolated RNA was reverse transcribed in full, so expressed TCRB transcripts were sequenced. The assay was immunoSEQ multiplex PCR, and TCRdb's table has in-frame clones only and misses some. Of roughly 400,000 clones listed, approximately 14% were seen once; the top ten hold less than 0.04%. The sample was naive CD4+ T cells from blood. Receptor source: a young man in good health.

The V call is TRBV10-3, the J call TRBJ2-5; no firm D call. The V end was cut by 8 bases, the J end by 5 bases, with 24 bases between. The germline gives CDR1 ENHRY, CDR2 SYGVKD. CDR3 length equals 16 residues. CDR3 nucleotide sequence: TGTGCCATCTCCACCCGCATTCTAGGCGAGAGGGAGACCCAGTACTTC. Its protein product is CAISTRILGERETQYF.

This clone showed up many times. The chain employs TRBV10-3 and TRBJ2-5; TRBD2 aligns across 7 bases. The CDR3 totals 13 residues. V shed 10 bases and J 1 base; nucleotides not matched to a gene: 6. Germline-derived CDR1 and CDR2 are ENHRY and SYGVKD. CDR3 region: CATISSGQETQYF. The CDR3 DNA follows: TGTGCCACAATTTCTAGCGGCCAAGAGACCCAGTACTTC.

CDR3 DNA: TGTGCCAGCCTGGGGCGAAGCTCCTATAATTCACCCCTCCACTTT. This codes for CASLGRSSYNSPLHF. The J gene is TRBJ1-6, the V gene TRBV6-6, with a possible D match to TRBD1 (5 bases). Per germline, CDR1 MNHNY and CDR2 SVGAGI (reference sequence). V lost 8 bases to trimming and J lost 0 bases, with 11 bases between them. The CDR3 sequence is 15 residues long.

V gene TRBV30 combines with J gene TRBJ2-3, with no clear D. This CDR3 has 13 residues. Germline loops: CDR1 GTSNPN, CDR2 SVGIG (reference sequence). Trimming took 2 bases from V and 5 from J, leaving 11 bases between them. In DNA, the CDR3 is TGTGCCTGGAGTATCCCCTGGAAAGATACGCAGTATTTT. The encoded protein is CAWSIPWKDTQYF.

The chain uses TRBV4-3 and TRBJ2-1; 7 bases map to TRBD2. Germline lookup yields CDR1 LGHNA and CDR2 YSLEER. The CDR3 has 14 residues. With 3 bases clipped from V and 11 bases from J, the junction kept 10 bases outside the gene matches. The CDR3 DNA reads TGCGCCAGCAGCCAGTTGCGGGAGATAGGGAAGCAGTTCTTC. Translating it yields CASSQLREIGKQFF.

The J gene is TRBJ2-1, the V gene TRBV4-2, with no clear D. Per the germline V gene, CDR1 is LGHNA and CDR2 is YNFKEQ. V lost 1 base, J lost 6 bases, and 7 bases lay in between. The CDR3 contains 13 residues. For the CDR3, the DNA is TGTGCCAGCAGCCAAGCGGAGCGCAATGAGCAGTTCTTC. Its protein product is CASSQAERNEQFF.

This clone was counted only a few times. This rearrangement joins TRBV25-1 to TRBJ1-2; 8 bases are shared with TRBD1. Per germline, CDR1 MGHDK and CDR2 SYGVNS. Trimming took 4 bases from V and 7 from J; bases not matched to a gene: 5. The CDR3 extends over 13 amino acids. The CDR3 reads CASSGQGAGGYTF. Written as DNA, the CDR3 is TGTGCCAGCAGTGGCCAGGGGGCGGGTGGCTACACCTTC.

With regard to this clone: This sample also contains other DNA sequences that code for the same CDR3. This chain uses TRBV9 with TRBJ2-3, with D unclear. Germline loops: CDR1 SGDLS, CDR2 YYNGEE. This CDR3 contains 13 residues. The V gene lost 0 bases and the J gene lost 2 bases, with 4 bases spanning the gap. The CDR3 bases are TGTGCCAGCAGCGTAGGACTCACAGATACGCAGTATTTT. It encodes CASSVGLTDTQYF.

This chain joins TRBV29-1 and TRBJ2-5; perhaps TRBD2 as D (6 bases). V lost 5 bases to trimming and J lost 5 bases, with 12 bases between them. There are 12 residues in the CDR3. Germline CDR1 is SQVTM and CDR2 is ANQGSEA. DNA for the CDR3: TGCAGCGTTATAATGGCGGGGGAGACCCAGTACTTC. Translated: CSVIMAGETQYF.

This clone was detected only a few times. This rearrangement joins TRBV20-1 to TRBJ2-3, with D hard to call. This CDR3 has 11 residues. V was shortened by 6 bases and J by 5 bases, with 9 bases between the two germline ends. CDR1 DFQATT and CDR2 SNEGSKA come from the germline V gene (reference sequence). The CDR3 region is CSAPGLDTQYF. In DNA, the CDR3 is TGCAGTGCACCCGGTTTAGATACGCAGTATTTT.

The chain couples TRBV30 to TRBJ1-4; D is unclear. V was trimmed by 0 bases and J by 0 bases, leaving 8 bases between them. The CDR3 covers 15 residues. In germline, CDR1 is GTSNPN, CDR2 SVGIG (reference sequence). CDR3 residues: CAWSVSRTTNEKLFF. The CDR3 DNA reads as TGTGCCTGGAGTGTATCTAGGACAACTAATGAAAAACTGTTTTTT.

This sequence joins TRBV7-9 and TRBJ1-6, with a tentative D call TRBD1 (6 bases). This CDR3 has 14 amino acids. Trimming left V 5 bases short and J 5 bases short, with 10 bases between. CDR1 and CDR2 from the germline V gene are SEHNR and FQNEAQ (reference sequence). The CDR3 loop is CASSHRDNNSPLHF. DNA of the CDR3: TGTGCCAGCAGCCACCGGGACAATAATTCACCCCTCCACTTT.

This clone was seen a handful of times. The chain combines TRBV7-8 with TRBJ2-7; D possibly matches TRBD1 or TRBD2 (5 bases each). Trimming pared 7 bases from V and 4 bases from J, leaving 14 bases between. This CDR3 spans 13 amino acids. CDR1 and CDR2 (germline): SGHVS, FQNEAQ. CDR3 region: CASKGDRTYEQYF. CDR3 sequence (DNA): TGTGCCAGCAAAGGGGACCGAACTTACGAGCAGTACTTC.

The chain has TRBV2 and TRBJ1-2; D not resolved. The CDR3 consists of 15 residues. The V gene's germline CDR1 is SNHLY and CDR2 FYNNEI. Trimming stripped 6 bases from V and 5 bases from J, with 19 bases between. The CDR3: CASSYTPGTGYGYTF. The CDR3 DNA reads as TGTGCCAGCAGCTATACCCCAGGAACCGGGTATGGCTACACCTTC.

Written as DNA, the CDR3 is TGTGCCAGCAGTGCCTTAGCGGGGGGCCCTATCCATGAGCAGTTCTTC. Translating it yields CASSALAGGPIHEQFF. This chain joins TRBV6-4 and TRBJ2-1; 10 positions agree with TRBD2. Germline lookup yields CDR1 MRHNA and CDR2 SNTAGT. V dropped 4 bases and J dropped 8; count of bases not matched to a gene: 11. The CDR3 runs to 16 residues.

V gene TRBV13 combines with J gene TRBJ2-1; D tentatively reads TRBD1 or TRBD2 (6 bases each). CDR3 length: 14 amino acids. Germline loops: CDR1 PRHDT, CDR2 FYEKMQ (reference sequence). With 5 bases removed from V and 9 bases from J, the gap between germline ends came to 17 bases. CDR3 coding DNA: TGTGCCAGCAGCCCAGGGGCTAGCGTTGGTGAGCAGTTCTTC. It codes for CASSPGASVGEQFF.

This clone was detected only a few times. The V call is TRBV7-2, the J call TRBJ2-3; the D gene is possibly TRBD1 (6 bases). The V gene's germline CDR1 is SGHTA and CDR2 FQGNSA. Trimming removed 5 bases from V and 5 bases from J, with 17 bases in between. The CDR3 length is 15 residues. The DNA for the CDR3 is TGTGCCAGCAGCGTCTTTAGAATAGGGGGAGATACGCAGTATTTT. Encoded protein: CASSVFRIGGDTQYF.

V usage is TRBV7-2 and J usage is TRBJ1-2; tentatively, D is TRBD1 (5 bases). The CDR3 loop spans 15 amino acids. Trimming shortened V by 0 bases and J by 1 base, and 9 bases separated the two germline ends. The germline gives CDR1 SGHTA, CDR2 FQGNSA. CDR3 DNA sequence: TGTGCCAGCAGCTTAGCGTGGGGACGTAACTATGGCTACACCTTC. Amino acids: CASSLAWGRNYGYTF.

There are many counts of this clone. This chain joins TRBV13 and TRBJ2-2; D call uncertain. Germline loops: CDR1 PRHDT, CDR2 FYEKMQ (reference sequence). V lost 0 bases and J lost 10, with 3 bases in between. This CDR3 comprises 11 residues. CDR3 in DNA: TGTGCCAGCAGCTTAGGGACGGAGCTGTTTTTT. Its protein product is CASSLGTELFF. Full variable domain (outside the CDR3, taken from reference TRBV13 and TRBJ2-2): AAGVIQSPRHLIKEKRETATLKCYPIPRHDTVYWYQQGPGQDPQFLISFYEKMQSDKGSIPDRFSAQQFSDYHSELNMSSLELGDSALYFCASSLGTELFFGEGSRLTVL.

This clone has a handful of counts. This chain connects TRBV30 to TRBJ1-1, with 8 bases that match TRBD1. The CDR3 contains 14 residues. V was clipped by 1 base and J by 5 bases; unmatched bases: 6. Per germline, CDR1 GTSNPN and CDR2 SVGIG (reference sequence). CDR3 region: CAWSAGQGRTEAFF. The CDR3 nucleotides are TGTGCCTGGAGTGCCGGACAGGGAAGGACTGAAGCTTTCTTT. The full variable domain, in which reference TRBV30 and TRBJ1-1 provide the parts outside the CDR3, is SQTIHQWPATLVQPVGSPLSLECTVEGTSNPNLYWYRQAAGRGLQLLFYSVGIGQISSEVPQNLSASRPQDRQFILSSKKLLLSDSGFYLCAWSAGQGRTEAFFGQGTRLTVV.